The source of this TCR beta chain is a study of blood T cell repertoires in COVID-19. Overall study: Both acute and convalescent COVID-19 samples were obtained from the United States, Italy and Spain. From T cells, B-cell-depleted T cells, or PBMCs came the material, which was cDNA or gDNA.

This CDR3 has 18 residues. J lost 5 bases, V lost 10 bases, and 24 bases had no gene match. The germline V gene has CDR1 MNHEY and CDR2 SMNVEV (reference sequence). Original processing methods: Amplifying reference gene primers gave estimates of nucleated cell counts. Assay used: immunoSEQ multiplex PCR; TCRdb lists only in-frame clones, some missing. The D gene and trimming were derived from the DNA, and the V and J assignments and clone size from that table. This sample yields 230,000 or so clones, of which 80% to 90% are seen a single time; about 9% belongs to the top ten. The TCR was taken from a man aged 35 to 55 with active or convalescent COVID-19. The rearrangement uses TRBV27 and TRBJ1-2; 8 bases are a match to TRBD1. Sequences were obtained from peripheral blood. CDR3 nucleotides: TGTGCCACCTCACCTCGTAGGGGGCACCAAGGACAGGGATATGGCTACACCTTC. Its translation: CATSPRRGHQGQGYGYTF.